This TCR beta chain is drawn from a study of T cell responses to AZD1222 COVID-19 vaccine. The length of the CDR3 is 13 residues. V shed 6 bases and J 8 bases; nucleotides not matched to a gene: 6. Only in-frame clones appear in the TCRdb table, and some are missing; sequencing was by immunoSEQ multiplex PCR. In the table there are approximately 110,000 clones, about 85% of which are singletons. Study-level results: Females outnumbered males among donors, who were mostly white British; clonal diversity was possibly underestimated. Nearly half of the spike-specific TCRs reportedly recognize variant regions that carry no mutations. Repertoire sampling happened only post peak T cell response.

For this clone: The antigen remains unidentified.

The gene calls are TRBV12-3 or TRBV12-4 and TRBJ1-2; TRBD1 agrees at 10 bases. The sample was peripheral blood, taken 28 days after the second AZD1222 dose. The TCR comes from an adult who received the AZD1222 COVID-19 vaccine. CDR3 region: CASSRGQGGGYTF. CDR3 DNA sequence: TGTGCCAGCAGCCGTGGACAGGGGGGAGGCTACACCTTC.